What follows is one T cell receptor (beta chain) and its context. Its target is unknown. These data are taken from a study of T-cell memory formation after mild COVID-19. Unmatched junction bases numbered 15, after V lost 4 bases and J lost 1 base. The CDR3 spans 19 residues. The germline CDR1 and CDR2 sequences are SGHKS and YYEKEE (reference sequence). Findings and limits, study-wide: There was a balanced CD4/CD8 profile in clones contracting day 15 to 85, and later expanders leaned CD4+. Within pre-infection memory, some responding clones were found, suggesting cross-reactive memory joined. Among clones peaking at day 37 in the second wave, SARS-CoV-2 specificity remained unconfirmed. Clones that contracted clustered mainly in CM and EM if CD4+ and in EMRA if CD8+.

TCRdb passed the 5' RACE reads through MiXCR, listing each CDR3 protein once. Among around 340,000 distinct CDR3 sequences listed, around a sixth were seen once. The chain combines TRBV5-5 with TRBJ1-1; 11 nucleotides match TRBD1. The specimen was PBMCs or a T cell subset sorted from them (not recorded which). The sequence was obtained from a man aged 18 to 29 who had mild COVID-19 (a few samples of this study predate the infection). Cell type and time point are not known. CDR3 DNA sequence: TGTGCCAGCAGCCCCCCTCCCTGGGACAGGGGGTTAAGGAACACTGAAGCTTTCTTT. It is translated as CASSPPPWDRGLRNTEAFF.